This T cell receptor beta chain was recorded in a study of shared clonotypes between healthy human individuals. Study-wide results and caveats: Larger estimated richness was generally seen in naive subsets than in memory subsets. An effect of sequencing depth on clonotype sharing among donors was expected.

Authors' data handling: In the immunoSEQ data, sequences were junction-only and lacked quality scores, so filtering differed. Profiled with immunoSEQ multiplex PCR; TCRdb holds only in-frame clones, not every one. From that table come the V and J calls and clone size; the DNA was used to work out D and trimming. There are over 700,000 clones in the sample; 72% occur only once, and under 2% lies in the top ten. Negatively enriched CD4+ T cells were divided by CD45RA into naive and memory. Germline assignment: CDR1 MGHDK and CDR2 SYGVNS. This CDR3 has 16 residues. On this clone itself: Antigen specificity is unknown.

The rearrangement uses TRBV25-1 and TRBJ2-5; 7 bases agree with TRBD2. Near its end, the DNA agrees better with TRBJ2-7, so the J call may be wrong. The origin of this receptor is a woman aged 25-40 years in good health. The specimen sequenced was memory CD4+ T cells sorted from blood. Subset denoted: CD45RA-negative fraction. The DNA for the CDR3 is TGTGCCAGCAGTGGGGGGAGGGACGATCGTGGCTACGAGCAGTACTTC. Its protein is CASSGGRDDRGYEQYF.